These 17 T cell receptor beta chains share one sample of origin, sequenced in a study of blood T cell repertoires in COVID-19. Assay used: immunoSEQ multiplex PCR; TCRdb lists only in-frame clones, some missing. Here the sample spans hundreds of thousands of clones, 88% being singletons. The specimen sequenced was peripheral blood. The receptors were sampled from a man of 80 years or more with acute or convalescent COVID-19.

The rearrangement links TRBV6-1 to TRBJ1-2; TRBD1 matches at 7 bases. CDR1 is MNHNS and CDR2 is SASEGT in the germline V gene. V shed 0 bases, J shed 7 bases, and the junction held 5 bases outside the gene matches. The CDR3 extends over 14 amino acids. The CDR3 sequence is CASSEAPRGSGYTF. Written as DNA, the CDR3 is TGTGCCAGCAGTGAAGCGCCCAGGGGGAGTGGCTACACCTTC.

V is TRBV6-2 or TRBV6-3 and J is TRBJ2-2; 13 bases map to TRBD2. CDR1 and CDR2 from the germline V gene are MNHEY and SVGEGT. Unmatched junction bases numbered 9, after V lost 4 bases and J lost 7 bases. This CDR3 comprises 17 residues. CDR3 sequence reads: CASSLGGLAGVSGELFF. The CDR3 bases are TGTGCCAGCAGTTTAGGAGGACTAGCGGGGGTCAGCGGGGAGCTGTTTTTT.

This clone was seen once. The chain carries TRBV5-6 and TRBJ2-1; D not certain. V was cut by 6 bases and J by 0 bases, with 7 bases left in between. This CDR3 is 13 amino acids long. Germline CDR1 and CDR2: SGHDT and YYEEEE. For the CDR3, the DNA is TGTGCCAGCAAACAGAGCTCCTACAATGAGCAGTTCTTC. Translated, it gives CASKQSSYNEQFF.

This chain links TRBV9 with TRBJ1-5; D ambiguous. The CDR3 extends over 13 amino acids. Germline lookup yields CDR1 SGDLS and CDR2 YYNGEE. V was cut by 4 bases and J by 6 bases, with 11 bases left in between. For the CDR3, the DNA is TGTGCCAGCAGCCCCGGGAGTAGTCAGCCCCAGCATTTT. It translates to CASSPGSSQPQHF.

The V and J genes are TRBV5-4 and TRBJ2-3, with D possibly being TRBD2 (5 bases). This CDR3 has 15 amino acids. Germline V gives CDR1 SGHNT, CDR2 YYREEE (reference sequence). With 3 bases removed from V and 0 bases from J, the gap between germline ends came to 11 bases. The CDR3 nucleotides read TGTGCCAGCAGCTCAAAGCGGAGTAGCACAGATACGCAGTATTTT. Its translation: CASSSKRSSTDTQYF.

This clone was seen a single time. The rearrangement links TRBV24-1 to TRBJ2-5, with no clear D. The CDR3 sequence is 13 residues long. Germline loops: CDR1 KGHDR, CDR2 SFDVKD. V lost 2 bases and J lost 3, with 6 bases in between. CDR3 DNA sequence: TGTGCCACCAGTGATTGGCAGAAAGAGACCCAGTACTTC. Its translation is CATSDWQKETQYF.

The J gene is TRBJ2-2, the V gene TRBV7-2, with 8 positions matching TRBD1. CDR3 length: 16 amino acids. Germline V gene data show CDR1 as SGHTA and CDR2 as FQGNSA. V was clipped by 6 bases and J by 2 bases; unmatched bases: 8. CDR3 nucleotide sequence: TGTGCCAGCAGTACCGGGACAGGCTATAACACCGGGGAGCTGTTTTTT. Translation: CASSTGTGYNTGELFF.

This chain joins TRBV7-9 and TRBJ1-5; D might be TRBD1 (5 bases). This CDR3 is 17 amino acids long. The V and J ends lost 1 base and 0 bases respectively, with 13 bases between them. Germline loops: CDR1 SEHNR, CDR2 FQNEAQ (reference sequence). The CDR3 DNA is TGTGCCAGCAGCTTAGTGGGGGGTACAGATAGCAATCAGCCCCAGCATTTT. Protein sequence: CASSLVGGTDSNQPQHF. The full variable domain, its missing parts supplied by reference TRBV7-9 and TRBJ1-5, is DTGVSQNPRHKITKRGQNVTFRCDPISEHNRLYWYRQTLGQGPEFLTYFQNEAQLEKSRLLSDRFSAERPKGSFSTLEIQRTEQGDSAMYLCASSLVGGTDSNQPQHFGDGTRLSIL.

The chain links TRBV7-9 to TRBJ2-1; 9 bases map to TRBD1. The germline gives CDR1 SEHNR, CDR2 FQNEAQ (reference sequence). The CDR3 covers 14 residues. J gave up 4 bases and V 6 bases, and 4 bases lay outside the gene matches. The CDR3 loop is CASRGTGKYNEQFF. In nucleotides, the CDR3 is TGTGCCAGCAGAGGGACAGGGAAATACAATGAGCAGTTCTTC.

This clone appeared once. The V call is TRBV10-3, the J call TRBJ1-2, with D perhaps TRBD1 (6 bases). The CDR3 spans 16 residues. V lost 4 bases and J lost 1, with 16 bases in between. The germline V gene encodes CDR1 ENHRY and CDR2 SYGVKD. The CDR3 sequence: CAISGIRQAINYGYTF. The CDR3 region has the DNA TGTGCCATCAGTGGAATCCGACAGGCTATTAACTATGGCTACACCTTC.

The V call is TRBV6-5, the J call TRBJ2-5; 7 bases line up with TRBD1. V trimming: 8 bases; J trimming: 1 base; junction bases outside the gene matches: 4. Germline CDR1 reads MNHEY; CDR2 reads SVGAGI. This CDR3 spans 13 amino acids. The CDR3 nucleotides are TGTGCCAGCGGGGACAGCATCCAAGAGACCCAGTACTTC. Translating gives CASGDSIQETQYF.

The chain combines TRBV28 with TRBJ1-1, with unresolved D. Germline V gives CDR1 MDHEN, CDR2 SYDVKM. The CDR3 runs 15 residues. Trimming pared 7 bases from V and 5 bases from J, leaving 20 bases between. The CDR3 DNA reads TGTGCCAGCACCGAAGGTGGACTTGGGTGGACTGAAGCTTTCTTT. This translates into CASTEGGLGWTEAFF.

V gene TRBV19 combines with J gene TRBJ2-3, with 9 bases fitting TRBD1. CDR1 is LNHDA, CDR2 SQIVND, per germline (reference sequence). Trimming at V came to 5 bases and at J to 8 bases, leaving 8 bases not matched to a gene. The CDR3 sequence is 14 residues long. CDR3 loop: CASSEAGQGGTQYF. The CDR3 DNA reads as TGTGCCAGTAGTGAGGCGGGACAGGGAGGTACGCAGTATTTT.

The chain combines TRBV14 with TRBJ2-5; D may be TRBD2 (6 bases). Germline V gene lookup returns CDR1 SGHDN and CDR2 FVKESK. The CDR3 spans 14 residues. Trimming removed 4 bases from V and 5 bases from J, with 14 bases in between. CDR3 loop: CASSLGGVGETQYF. The CDR3, as DNA: TGTGCCAGCAGCCTCGGCGGGGTAGGGGAGACCCAGTACTTC.

This clone was detected a few times. The V gene is TRBV27, the J gene TRBJ1-1; maybe TRBD1 (6 bases). The CDR3 runs 12 residues. Germline V gene sequence: CDR1 MNHEY, CDR2 SMNVEV (reference sequence). V was shortened by 2 bases and J by 8 bases, with 9 bases between the two germline ends. Here the CDR3 reads CASSLTGGEAFF. CDR3 coding DNA: TGTGCCAGCAGTTTAACTGGGGGCGAAGCTTTCTTT.

In this sample, this clone turned up once. The rearrangement links TRBV5-1 to TRBJ2-1; maybe TRBD2 (5 bases). Trimming removed 4 bases from V and 11 bases from J, with 10 bases in between. Germline lookup yields CDR1 SGHRS and CDR2 YFSETQ. The CDR3 spans 11 residues. For the CDR3, the DNA is TGCGCCAGCAGCCCGGGGTTGAAGCAGTTCTTC. This gives the protein CASSPGLKQFF.

V and J are TRBV7-8 and TRBJ1-5; no firm D call. V shed 1 base and J shed 3 bases, with 13 bases lying between them. Germline values: CDR1 SGHVS, CDR2 FQNEAQ. CDR3 length equals 16 residues. Here the CDR3 DNA reads TGTGCCAGCAGCTTAGTTGCGGGAAGCCCCAATCAGCCCCAGCATTTT. Its translation is CASSLVAGSPNQPQHF.